The clone carrying this T cell receptor beta chain was observed many times. V was shortened by 0 bases and J by 5 bases, with 14 bases between the two germline ends. The germline gives CDR1 DFQATT, CDR2 SNEGSKA (reference sequence). This CDR3 region has 15 residues. The data were obtained in a study of CD8+CD57+ T cells in acquired aplastic anemia. Both TCR beta VDJ combination and CDR3 sequence profiling were carried out. Genomic DNA was the template for this profiling. TCRdb independently ran MiXCR on the reads; one entry per CDR3 protein. The table includes some 220,000 distinct CDR3 sequences, 30% to 35% detected once.

Sequencing was carried out using sorted CD4+, CD8+, or CD8+CD57+ T cells (not recorded which) from PBMCs. The receptor was isolated from a human donor in good health, serving as a control. The V gene is TRBV20-1, the J gene TRBJ2-1; no definite D call. CDR3 amino acids: CSARDSRSIHNEQFF. The CDR3 DNA reads TGCAGTGCTAGAGATAGCCGGAGCATACACAATGAGCAGTTCTTC.